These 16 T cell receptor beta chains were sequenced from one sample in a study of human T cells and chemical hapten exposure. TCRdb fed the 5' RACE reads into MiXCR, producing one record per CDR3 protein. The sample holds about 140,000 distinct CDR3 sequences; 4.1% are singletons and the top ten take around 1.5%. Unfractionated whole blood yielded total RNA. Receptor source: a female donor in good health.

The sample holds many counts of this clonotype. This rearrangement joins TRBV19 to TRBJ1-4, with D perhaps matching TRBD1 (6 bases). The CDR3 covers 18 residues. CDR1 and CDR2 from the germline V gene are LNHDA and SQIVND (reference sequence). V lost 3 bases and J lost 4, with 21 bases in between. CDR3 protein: CASSIFALGQMNNEKLFF. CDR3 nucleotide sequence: TGTGCCAGTAGTATTTTCGCCCTAGGACAGATGAATAATGAAAAACTGTTTTTT.

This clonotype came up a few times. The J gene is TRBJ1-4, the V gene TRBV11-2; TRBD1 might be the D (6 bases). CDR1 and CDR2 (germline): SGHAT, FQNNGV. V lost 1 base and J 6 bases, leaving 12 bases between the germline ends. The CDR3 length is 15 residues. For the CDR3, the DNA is TGTGCCAGCAGCTTAGCTTGGGGGGGCCATGAAAAACTGTTTTTT. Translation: CASSLAWGGHEKLFF.

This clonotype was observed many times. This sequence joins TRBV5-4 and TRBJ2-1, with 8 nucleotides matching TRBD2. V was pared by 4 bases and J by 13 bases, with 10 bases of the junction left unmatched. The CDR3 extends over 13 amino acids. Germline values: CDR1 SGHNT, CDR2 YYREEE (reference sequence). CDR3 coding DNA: TGTGCCAGCAGCCTGGGGACTAGTGTGGTACAGTTCTTC. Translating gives CASSLGTSVVQFF.

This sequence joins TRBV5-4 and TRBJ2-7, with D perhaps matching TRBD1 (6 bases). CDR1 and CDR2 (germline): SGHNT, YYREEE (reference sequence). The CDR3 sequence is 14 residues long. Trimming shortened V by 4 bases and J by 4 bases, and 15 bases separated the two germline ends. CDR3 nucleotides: TGTGCCAGCAGCGTATTCCAAGGGGGTTACGAGCAGTACTTC. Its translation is CASSVFQGGYEQYF.

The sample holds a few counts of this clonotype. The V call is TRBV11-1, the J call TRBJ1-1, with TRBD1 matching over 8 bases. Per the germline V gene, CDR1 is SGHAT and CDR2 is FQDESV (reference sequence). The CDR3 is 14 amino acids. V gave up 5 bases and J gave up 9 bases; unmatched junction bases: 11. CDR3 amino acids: CASSGRTGRSQAFF. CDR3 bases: TGTGCCAGCAGCGGACGGACAGGGCGGTCGCAAGCTTTCTTT.

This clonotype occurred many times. The CDR3 DNA sequence: TGTGCCATCAGACCGGGACAGGAGGTCACCGGGGAGCTGTTTTTT. It is translated as CAIRPGQEVTGELFF. The chain couples TRBV10-3 to TRBJ2-2, with 8 bases lining up with TRBD1. V was pared by 6 bases and J by 4 bases, with 7 bases of the junction left unmatched. CDR1 is ENHRY, CDR2 SYGVKD, per germline. The CDR3 extends over 15 amino acids.

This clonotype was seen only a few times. This CDR3 is CASSLVKSSSTDTQYF. The CDR3 DNA reads TGTGCCAGCAGTTTAGTGAAAAGCTCTAGCACAGATACGCAGTATTTT. The rearrangement joins TRBV12-3 or TRBV12-4 to TRBJ2-3; the D is unclear. The ends were cut back, 1 base at V and 0 bases at J, with 11 bases in the middle. The CDR3 loop spans 16 amino acids.

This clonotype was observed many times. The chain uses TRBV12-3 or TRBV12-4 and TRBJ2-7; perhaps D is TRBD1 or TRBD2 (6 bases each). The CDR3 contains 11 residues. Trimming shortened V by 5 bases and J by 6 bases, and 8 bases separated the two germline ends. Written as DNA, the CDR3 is TGTGCCAGCAGTGAGGGGGGCGAGCAGTACTTC. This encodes CASSEGGEQYF.

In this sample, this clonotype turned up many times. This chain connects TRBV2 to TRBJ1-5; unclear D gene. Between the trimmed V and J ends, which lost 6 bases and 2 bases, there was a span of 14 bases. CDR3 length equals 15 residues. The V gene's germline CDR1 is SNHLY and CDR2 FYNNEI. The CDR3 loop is CASRPAGVGNQPQHF. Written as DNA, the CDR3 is TGTGCCAGCAGACCCGCTGGGGTTGGCAATCAGCCCCAGCATTTT.

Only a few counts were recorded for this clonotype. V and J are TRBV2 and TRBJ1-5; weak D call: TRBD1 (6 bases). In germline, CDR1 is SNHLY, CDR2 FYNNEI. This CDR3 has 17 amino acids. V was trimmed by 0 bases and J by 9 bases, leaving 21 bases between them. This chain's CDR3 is CASSEALRQRGGRPQHF. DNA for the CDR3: TGTGCCAGCAGTGAAGCGCTTCGACAGAGAGGGGGTAGGCCCCAGCATTTT.

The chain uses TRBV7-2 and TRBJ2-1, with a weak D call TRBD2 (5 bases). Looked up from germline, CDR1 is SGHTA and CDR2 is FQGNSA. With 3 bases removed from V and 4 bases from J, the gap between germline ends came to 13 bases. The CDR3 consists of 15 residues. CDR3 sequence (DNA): TGTGCCAGCAGCTTTCCGCCAAGGGAGTACAATGAGCAGTTCTTC. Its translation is CASSFPPREYNEQFF.

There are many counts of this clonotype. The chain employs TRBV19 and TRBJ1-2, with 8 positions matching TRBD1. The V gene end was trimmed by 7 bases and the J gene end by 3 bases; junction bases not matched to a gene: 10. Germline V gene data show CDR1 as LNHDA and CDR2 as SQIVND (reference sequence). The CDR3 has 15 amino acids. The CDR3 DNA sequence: TGTGCCAGTAACCCAGGGGGCTCGGAAGACTATGGCTACACCTTC. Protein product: CASNPGGSEDYGYTF.

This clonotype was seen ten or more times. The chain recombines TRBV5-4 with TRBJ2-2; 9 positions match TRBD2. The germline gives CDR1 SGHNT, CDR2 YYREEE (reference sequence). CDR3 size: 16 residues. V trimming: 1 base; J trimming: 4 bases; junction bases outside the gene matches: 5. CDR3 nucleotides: TGTGCCAGCAGCTTGTCGATAGCGGGGGTCACCGGGGAGCTGTTTTTT. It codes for CASSLSIAGVTGELFF. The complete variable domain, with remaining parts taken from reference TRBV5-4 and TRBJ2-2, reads ETGVTQSPTHLIKTRGQQVTLRCSSQSGHNTVSWYQQALGQGPQFIFQYYREEENGRGNFPPRFSGLQFPNYSSELNVNALELDDSALYLCASSLSIAGVTGELFFGEGSRLTVL.

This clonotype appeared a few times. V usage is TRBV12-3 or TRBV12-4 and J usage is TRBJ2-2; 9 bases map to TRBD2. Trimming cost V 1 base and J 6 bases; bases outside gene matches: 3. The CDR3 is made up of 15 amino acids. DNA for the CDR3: TGTGCCAGCAGTTTAGTTAGCGGGGGTTCCGGGGAGCTGTTTTTT. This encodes CASSLVSGGSGELFF.

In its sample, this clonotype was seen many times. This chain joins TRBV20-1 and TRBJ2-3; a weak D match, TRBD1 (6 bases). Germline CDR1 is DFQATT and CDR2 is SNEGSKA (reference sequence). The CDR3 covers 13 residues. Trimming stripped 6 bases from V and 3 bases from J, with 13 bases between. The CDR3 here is CSAPPTGTDTQYF. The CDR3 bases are TGCAGTGCCCCGCCCACAGGGACAGATACGCAGTATTTT.

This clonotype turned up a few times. The CDR3 nucleotides are TGTGCCAGCAGCCCAATCCGGGGGGTAACGGGTGAGACCCAGTACTTC. This sequence encodes CASSPIRGVTGETQYF. This chain uses TRBV11-2 with TRBJ2-5; 7 bases agree with TRBD2. The CDR3 is 16 residues long. The V gene's germline CDR1 is SGHAT and CDR2 FQNNGV. V was pared by 5 bases and J by 5 bases, with 14 bases of the junction left unmatched.